Below, 31 T cell receptor beta chains from the same sample are listed, as sequenced in a study of T cell responses to AZD1222 COVID-19 vaccine. Libraries were prepared by immunoSEQ multiplex PCR; TCRdb keeps only in-frame clonotypes and omits some of them. The sample lists more than 95,000 clones; about 88% were seen once. The sequencing here drew on peripheral blood, taken on day 0 of AZD1222 vaccination. The receptors originated from an adult in good health.

The gene calls are TRBV28 and TRBJ2-2; 8 bases are a match to TRBD2. Per the germline V gene, CDR1 is MDHEN and CDR2 is SYDVKM. Unmatched junction bases numbered 2, after V lost 5 bases and J lost 0 bases. The CDR3 runs 15 residues. The CDR3 DNA follows: TGTGCCAGCAGTCCGGGACTAGCGAACACCGGGGAGCTGTTTTTT. Its protein product is CASSPGLANTGELFF.

The chain carries TRBV7-8 and TRBJ1-1; D unresolved. Germline CDR1 is SGHVS and CDR2 is FQNEAQ. V was shortened by 6 bases and J by 0 bases, with 14 bases between the two germline ends. The CDR3 is made up of 15 amino acids. The CDR3 sequence: CASRPYGPLNTEAFF. The CDR3 nucleotides read TGTGCCAGCAGACCCTACGGGCCCCTGAACACTGAAGCTTTCTTT.

V is TRBV7-8 and J is TRBJ1-3; TRBD1 is a possible D gene (6 bases). Trimming pared 3 bases from V and 4 bases from J, leaving 10 bases between. The CDR3 consists of 14 residues. CDR1 SGHVS and CDR2 FQNEAQ come from the germline V gene. The CDR3 sequence: CASSFTGTGNTIYF. CDR3 in DNA: TGTGCCAGCAGCTTTACCGGGACAGGAAACACCATATATTTT.

This clone has just a few counts. At the DNA level, this CDR3 is encoded by other sequences in the same sample as well. DNA of the CDR3: TGCGCCAGCAGCTGGACGGAGAACACTGAAGCTTTCTTT. Amino acid sequence: CASSWTENTEAFF. V is TRBV5-1 and J is TRBJ1-1, with D uncertain. CDR1 and CDR2 (germline): SGHRS, YFSETQ. Trimming took off 3 bases at V and 1 base at J, with 7 bases between the two ends. The CDR3 consists of 13 residues.

V and J are TRBV13 and TRBJ2-7; the D gene is possibly TRBD1 (6 bases). V was cut by 3 bases and J by 6 bases, with 21 bases left in between. The length of the CDR3 is 16 residues. In germline, CDR1 is PRHDT, CDR2 FYEKMQ (reference sequence). DNA of the CDR3: TGTGCCAGCAGCTTCATGTACAGGGTTAGTAAGAGCGAGCAGTACTTC. Encoded protein: CASSFMYRVSKSEQYF.

This clone was observed once. The chain combines TRBV14 with TRBJ1-2; D is undetermined. The V end lost 1 base, the J end lost 5 bases, and 11 bases lay between the germline ends. Germline lookup yields CDR1 SGHDN and CDR2 FVKESK. The CDR3 extends over 14 amino acids. CDR3 DNA sequence: TGTGCCAGCAGCCAAGCGTTACTTCCTTATGGCTACACCTTC. This encodes CASSQALLPYGYTF.

V is TRBV4-1 and J is TRBJ2-2, with 13 positions matching TRBD2. The ends lost 2 bases at V and 2 bases at J; junction bases unmatched: 2. CDR3 length equals 17 residues. Per the germline V gene, CDR1 is MGHRA and CDR2 is YSYEKL. For the CDR3, the DNA is TGCGCCAGCAGCCAATGGACTAGCGGGGGCAACACCGGGGAGCTGTTTTTT. Translation: CASSQWTSGGNTGELFF.

The chain has TRBV4-2 and TRBJ2-3; 7 bases align to TRBD2. The J segment lost 3 bases and the V segment lost 1 base, leaving 13 bases of the junction unmatched. The CDR3 sequence is 18 residues long. The germline gives CDR1 LGHNA, CDR2 YNFKEQ. CDR3 in DNA: TGTGCCAGCAGCCAAGGTGTAGCCCTAGCGGCGTCGACAGATACGCAGTATTTT. Translated, it gives CASSQGVALAASTDTQYF.

The chain uses TRBV3-1 (or the pseudogene TRBV3-2) and TRBJ2-3; a weak D match, TRBD1 (6 bases). This CDR3 contains 15 residues. Trimming took off 4 bases at V and 3 bases at J, with 14 bases between the two ends. Germline values: CDR1 LGHDT, CDR2 YNNKEL (reference sequence). CDR3: CASSPKGGWTDTQYF. The CDR3 bases are TGTGCCAGCAGCCCCAAAGGGGGATGGACAGATACGCAGTATTTT.

The rearrangement uses TRBV28 and TRBJ1-2, with 7 bases fitting TRBD1. Germline values: CDR1 MDHEN, CDR2 SYDVKM. This CDR3 spans 15 amino acids. V gave up 2 bases and J gave up 7 bases; unmatched junction bases: 10. The CDR3 DNA sequence: TGTGCCAGCAGTTTAAGAGGGGGCGTGATCGGTGGCTACACCTTC. It translates to CASSLRGGVIGGYTF.

The rearrangement joins TRBV7-3 to TRBJ2-5, with 9 positions matching TRBD1. Trimming at V came to 5 bases and at J to 5 bases, leaving 6 bases not matched to a gene. CDR1 and CDR2 (germline): SGHTA, FQGTGA. This CDR3 region has 14 residues. CDR3 in amino acids: CASSQTGGRETQYF. CDR3 in DNA: TGTGCCAGCAGCCAAACAGGGGGCAGGGAGACCCAGTACTTC.

This clone was recorded a few times. J is TRBJ2-5 and V is TRBV7-2; perhaps TRBD2 as D (6 bases). From germline, CDR1 is SGHTA and CDR2 FQGNSA. The V gene lost 5 bases and the J gene lost 5 bases, with 18 bases spanning the gap. CDR3 size: 15 residues. The CDR3 loop is CASSRDWGETETQYF. CDR3 DNA: TGTGCCAGCAGCCGGGATTGGGGGGAGACGGAGACCCAGTACTTC.

The V call is TRBV6-5, the J call TRBJ2-7, with D perhaps matching TRBD1 (6 bases). CDR3 length equals 14 residues. V was clipped by 6 bases and J by 3 bases, with 15 bases between them. Germline CDR1 reads MNHEY; CDR2 reads SVGAGI. The CDR3 protein is CASSATTGFYEQYF. The DNA of the CDR3 is TGTGCCAGCAGCGCTACTACAGGGTTCTACGAGCAGTACTTC.

The chain uses TRBV30 and TRBJ2-5, with 7 bases fitting TRBD2. V lost 0 bases and J lost 4; bases outside the gene matches: 5. The CDR3 sequence is 14 residues long. In germline, CDR1 is GTSNPN, CDR2 SVGIG (reference sequence). CDR3 DNA: TGTGCCTGGAGTGTACTGGGCGGGGGAGAGACCCAGTACTTC. Protein: CAWSVLGGGETQYF.

This chain connects TRBV28 to TRBJ1-1; maybe TRBD1 (6 bases). This CDR3 comprises 12 residues. The germline gives CDR1 MDHEN, CDR2 SYDVKM. The V gene lost 8 bases and the J gene lost 9 bases, with 16 bases spanning the gap. For the CDR3, the DNA is TGTGCCAGCCATCGAGTCGGGGGGCAAGCTTTCTTT. Translated, it gives CASHRVGGQAFF. The full variable domain, completed using reference TRBV28 and TRBJ1-1, is DVKVTQSSRYLVKRTGEKVFLECVQDMDHENMFWYRQDPGLGLRLIYFSYDVKMKEKGDIPEGYSVSREKKERFSLILESASTNQTSMYLCASHRVGGQAFFGQGTRLTVV.

V usage is TRBV5-4 and J usage is TRBJ2-1; D may be TRBD2 (6 bases). V lost 2 bases to trimming and J lost 7 bases, with 13 bases between them. Germline V gene sequence: CDR1 SGHNT, CDR2 YYREEE (reference sequence). There are 14 residues in the CDR3. This CDR3 reads CASSFIVAGNEQFF. In DNA, the CDR3 is TGTGCCAGCAGCTTTATTGTCGCGGGAAATGAGCAGTTCTTC. The whole variable domain, remainder taken from reference TRBV5-4 and TRBJ2-1, is ETGVTQSPTHLIKTRGQQVTLRCSSQSGHNTVSWYQQALGQGPQFIFQYYREEENGRGNFPPRFSGLQFPNYSSELNVNALELDDSALYLCASSFIVAGNEQFFGPGTRLTVL.

This clone appeared once. V and J are TRBV7-2 and TRBJ2-1; D might be TRBD1 or TRBD2, each matching 5 bases. Germline V gene data show CDR1 as SGHTA and CDR2 as FQGNSA. The CDR3 length is 15 residues. With 5 bases removed from V and 7 bases from J, the gap between germline ends came to 18 bases. The CDR3 is CASSPRAWRTNEQFF. CDR3 in DNA: TGTGCCAGCAGCCCCCGGGCATGGAGGACAAATGAGCAGTTCTTC. Complete variable domain (other parts from reference TRBV7-2 and TRBJ2-1): GAGVSQSPSNKVTEKGKDVELRCDPISGHTALYWYRQSLGQGLEFLIYFQGNSAPDKSGLPSDRFSAERTGGSVSTLTIQRTQQEDSAVYLCASSPRAWRTNEQFFGPGTRLTVL.

This rearrangement joins TRBV14 to TRBJ1-6, with D unresolved. The CDR3 is 14 amino acids. CDR1 and CDR2 from the germline V gene are SGHDN and FVKESK. The V end lost 1 base, the J end lost 7 bases, and 8 bases lay between the germline ends. The CDR3 bases are TGTGCCAGCAGCCAAGGGATTTGGAATTCACCCCTCCACTTT. Its translation is CASSQGIWNSPLHF.

The chain links TRBV28 to TRBJ1-5; D remains unclear. The CDR3 covers 16 residues. Per the germline V gene, CDR1 is MDHEN and CDR2 is SYDVKM. Between the trimmed V and J ends, which lost 4 bases and 4 bases, there was a span of 17 bases. This CDR3 reads CASSSSRAGYNQPQHF. CDR3 coding DNA: TGTGCCAGCAGTTCAAGCCGCGCAGGCTATAATCAGCCCCAGCATTTT.

This clone has only a few counts. The chain is built from TRBV9 and TRBJ1-3; D is undetermined. The CDR3 sequence is 13 residues long. The germline V gene encodes CDR1 SGDLS and CDR2 YYNGEE. Trimming removed 10 bases from V and 1 base from J, with 12 bases in between. In nucleotides, the CDR3 is TGTGCCTCTAGTACGGGGTCTGGAAACACCATATATTTT. It translates to CASSTGSGNTIYF.

This sequence joins TRBV2 and TRBJ1-4, with a possible D match to TRBD1 (5 bases). The CDR3 is 15 residues long. V shed 8 bases and J shed 0 bases, with 13 bases lying between them. Looked up from germline, CDR1 is SNHLY and CDR2 is FYNNEI. CDR3: CASGWATATNEKLFF. For the CDR3, the DNA is TGTGCCAGCGGGTGGGCGACAGCAACTAATGAAAAACTGTTTTTT.

The chain links TRBV7-9 to TRBJ1-4, with D perhaps matching TRBD1 (5 bases). CDR1 and CDR2 from the germline V gene are SEHNR and FQNEAQ (reference sequence). The CDR3 contains 16 residues. Trimming removed 0 bases at V and 8 bases at J, with 16 bases between. CDR3 sequence: CASSLARGEYREKLFF. CDR3 coding DNA: TGTGCCAGCAGCTTAGCGCGGGGGGAGTATCGGGAAAAACTGTTTTTT.

The chain joins TRBV20-1 to TRBJ1-1; D ambiguous. The CDR3 spans 11 residues. V was shortened by 6 bases and J by 6 bases, with 11 bases between the two germline ends. Looked up from germline, CDR1 is DFQATT and CDR2 is SNEGSKA (reference sequence). The CDR3 DNA reads as TGCAGTGCCCACGAGGGCTCTGAAGCTTTCTTT. It encodes CSAHEGSEAFF.

The chain has TRBV28 and TRBJ2-1, with 11 bases aligning to TRBD2. Germline trimming cut 6 bases from V and 3 bases from J; bases unmatched to any gene: 4. The CDR3 sequence is 15 residues long. From germline, CDR1 is MDHEN and CDR2 SYDVKM. Here the CDR3 DNA reads TGTGCCAGCAGCTCCACTAGCGGGGGCTACAATGAGCAGTTCTTC. Translated, it gives CASSSTSGGYNEQFF.

The chain uses TRBV21-1 and TRBJ1-2. TRBV21-1 is termed a pseudogene. CDR3 size: 18 residues. The CDR3 region is CASSKGPKLGLSKWGYTF. CDR3 nucleotides: TGTGCCAGCAGCAAAGGTCCTAAATTGGGACTCTCGAAATGGGGCTACACCTTC.

The V call is TRBV4-2, the J call TRBJ2-3; 12 bases agree with TRBD2. Germline lookup yields CDR1 LGHNA and CDR2 YNFKEQ. CDR3 size: 16 residues. V lost 4 bases and J lost 5; bases outside the gene matches: 7. CDR3 sequence: CASSPRLAGEVDTQYF. The CDR3 DNA reads TGTGCCAGCAGCCCGCGACTAGCGGGAGAAGTAGATACGCAGTATTTT.

The CDR3 here is CATSDLRGRGTEQFF. CDR3 bases: TGTGCCACCAGTGATTTGCGGGGACGGGGCACTGAGCAGTTCTTC. The chain carries TRBV24-1 and TRBJ2-1, with D possibly being TRBD1 or TRBD2 (5 bases each). V lost 0 bases to trimming and J lost 9 bases, with 14 bases between them. Germline V gene data show CDR1 as KGHDR and CDR2 as SFDVKD. The CDR3 totals 15 residues.

The CDR3 region is CASSQLLIRGQGGFSGANVLTF. CDR3 in DNA: TGTGCCAGCAGCCAACTCCTAATCCGGGGACAGGGAGGTTTCTCTGGGGCCAACGTCCTGACTTTC. The V call is TRBV4-2, the J call TRBJ2-6; 9 bases line up with TRBD1. CDR1 is LGHNA and CDR2 is YNFKEQ in the germline V gene. This CDR3 is built from 22 residues. The V segment lost 2 bases and the J segment 0 bases; nucleotides outside the gene matches: 17.

The chain joins TRBV5-6 to TRBJ1-5; no definite D call. Germline loops: CDR1 SGHDT, CDR2 YYEEEE. The CDR3 has 12 residues. V was clipped by 4 bases and J by 13 bases, with 15 bases between them. CDR3 amino acids: CASSPGSGLQHF. In DNA form, the CDR3 reads TGTGCCAGCAGCCCTGGGTCCGGCCTACAGCATTTT.

V and J are TRBV10-3 and TRBJ1-1; weak D call: TRBD1 (6 bases). The CDR3 covers 13 residues. V lost 7 bases and J 1 base, leaving 10 bases between the germline ends. Per the germline V gene, CDR1 is ENHRY and CDR2 is SYGVKD. CDR3 sequence: CAIKGGQNTEAFF. CDR3 coding DNA: TGTGCCATCAAGGGGGGACAGAACACTGAAGCTTTCTTT.

J is TRBJ1-1 and V is TRBV9, with D hard to call. Looked up from germline, CDR1 is SGDLS and CDR2 is YYNGEE. The germline V and J ends were trimmed by 2 bases and 3 bases, with 14 bases remaining between them. The CDR3 runs 15 residues. In nucleotides, the CDR3 is TGTGCCAGCAGCGTTTCAGGTTATATGCACACTGAAGCTTTCTTT. It specifies CASSVSGYMHTEAFF.